This TCR beta chain was captured by sequencing in a study of T cells in localized non-small cell lung cancer. Repertoires were generated with immunoSEQ multiplex PCR, while TCRdb's copy carries only in-frame clones and drops some. The sample shows thousands of clones, 34% of them seen only once. Trimming stripped 10 bases from V and 5 bases from J, with 14 bases between. In germline, CDR1 is MNHGY, CDR2 SAAAGT. The CDR3 totals 13 residues. V usage is TRBV6-8 and J usage is TRBJ1-4, with D unclear. The sample consisted of lung tumor tissue, taken before any cancer treatment. The TCR was taken from a man between 40 and 69 years old with stage II lung adenocarcinoma. The CDR3 reads CAIGVSHNEKLFF. The CDR3 DNA reads TGTGCCATCGGGGTTAGCCACAATGAAAAACTGTTTTTT.